This TCR beta chain was obtained from a study of T cells in Graves' hyperthyroidism and ophthalmopathy. As for the study in general: The authors collected peripheral blood at initial diagnosis, before any treatment.

This clonotype was detected many times. Its antigen remains unidentified. Findings of the study overall: Ophthalmopathy could be told apart from stable hyperthyroidism with a 13 V-J model. Prediction of ophthalmopathy progression came a median around 6 months pre-onset.

RNA transcripts were the template for amplifying TCR beta CDR3 regions. TCR CDR3 underwent first-round RT-PCR with the HTBI primer set. TCRdb itself ran the multiplex PCR reads through MiXCR, one entry per CDR3 protein. The sample lists 250,000 to 300,000 distinct CDR3 sequences, roughly a fifth seen once, with 39% in the top ten. This CDR3 has 15 residues. With 4 bases clipped from V and 1 base from J, the junction kept 3 bases outside the gene matches. The germline CDR1 and CDR2 sequences are SNHLY and FYNNEI. The sequence came from a man aged 50 to 60 with Graves' ophthalmopathy. V usage is TRBV2 and J usage is TRBJ2-3, with TRBD2 matching over 9 bases. Sequenced material: blood. CDR3 in DNA: TGTGCCAGCAGTGGGGAGCGGGGGGGCACAGATACGCAGTATTTT. This sequence encodes CASSGERGGTDTQYF.